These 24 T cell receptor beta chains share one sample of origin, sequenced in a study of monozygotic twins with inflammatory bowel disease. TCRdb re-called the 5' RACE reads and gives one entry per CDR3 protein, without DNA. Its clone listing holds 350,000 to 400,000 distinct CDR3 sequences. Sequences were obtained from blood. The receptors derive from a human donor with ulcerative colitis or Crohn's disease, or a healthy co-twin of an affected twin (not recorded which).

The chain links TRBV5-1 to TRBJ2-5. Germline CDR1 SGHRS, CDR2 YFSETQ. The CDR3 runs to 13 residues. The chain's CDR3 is CASSFGPQETQYF.

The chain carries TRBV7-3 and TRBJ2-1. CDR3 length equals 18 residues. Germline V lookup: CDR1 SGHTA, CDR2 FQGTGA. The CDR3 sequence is CASSLLVDGQTSYNEQFF. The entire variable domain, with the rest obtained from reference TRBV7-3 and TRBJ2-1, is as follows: GAGVSQTPSNKVTEKGKYVELRCDPISGHTALYWYRQSLGQGPEFLIYFQGTGAADDSGLPNDRFFAVRPEGSVSTLKIQRTERGDSAVYLCASSLLVDGQTSYNEQFFGPGTRLTVL.

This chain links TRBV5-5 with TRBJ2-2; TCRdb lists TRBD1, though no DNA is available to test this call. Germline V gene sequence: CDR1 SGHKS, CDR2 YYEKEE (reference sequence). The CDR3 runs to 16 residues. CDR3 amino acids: CASSFYPPWGTGELFF.

CDR3 amino acids: CASSQVTGSSYEQYF. V usage is TRBV3-1 and J usage is TRBJ2-7; as DNA is missing, the TRBD1 call by TCRdb cannot be tested. Germline values: CDR1 LGHDT, CDR2 YNNKEL (reference sequence). The CDR3 covers 15 residues.

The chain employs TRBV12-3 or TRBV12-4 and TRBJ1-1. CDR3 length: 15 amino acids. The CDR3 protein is CASSFPREGNTEAFF.

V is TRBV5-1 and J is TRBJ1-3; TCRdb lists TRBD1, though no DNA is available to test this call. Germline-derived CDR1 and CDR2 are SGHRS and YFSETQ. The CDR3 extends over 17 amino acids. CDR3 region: CASSRDVGPGSGNTIYF.

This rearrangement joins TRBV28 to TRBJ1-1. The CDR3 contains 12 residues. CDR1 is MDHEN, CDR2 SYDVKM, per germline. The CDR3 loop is CASSLGPTEAFF.

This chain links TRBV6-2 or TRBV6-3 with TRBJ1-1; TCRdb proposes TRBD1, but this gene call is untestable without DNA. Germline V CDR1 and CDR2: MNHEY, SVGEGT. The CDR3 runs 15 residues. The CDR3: CACSPPLTRNTEAFF.

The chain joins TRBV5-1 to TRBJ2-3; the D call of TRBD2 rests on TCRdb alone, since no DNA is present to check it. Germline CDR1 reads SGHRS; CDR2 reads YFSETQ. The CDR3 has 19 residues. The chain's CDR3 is CASSSLAGTPNPYTDTQYF.

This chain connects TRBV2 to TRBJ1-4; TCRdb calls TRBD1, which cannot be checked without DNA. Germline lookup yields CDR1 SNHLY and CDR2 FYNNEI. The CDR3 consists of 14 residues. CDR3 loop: CASQKQGFFEKLFF.

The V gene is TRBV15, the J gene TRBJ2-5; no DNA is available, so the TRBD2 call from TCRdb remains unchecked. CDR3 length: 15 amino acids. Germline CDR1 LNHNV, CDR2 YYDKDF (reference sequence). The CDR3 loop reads CATSSSGGALETQYF.

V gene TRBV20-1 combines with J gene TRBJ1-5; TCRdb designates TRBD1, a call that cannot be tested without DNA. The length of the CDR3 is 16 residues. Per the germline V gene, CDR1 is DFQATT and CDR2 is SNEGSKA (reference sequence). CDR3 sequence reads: CSAPRTGGGSNQPQHF.

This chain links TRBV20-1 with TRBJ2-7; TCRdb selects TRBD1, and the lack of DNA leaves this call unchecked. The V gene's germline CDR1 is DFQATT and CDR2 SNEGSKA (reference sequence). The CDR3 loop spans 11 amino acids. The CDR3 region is CSVLRGQGRYF.

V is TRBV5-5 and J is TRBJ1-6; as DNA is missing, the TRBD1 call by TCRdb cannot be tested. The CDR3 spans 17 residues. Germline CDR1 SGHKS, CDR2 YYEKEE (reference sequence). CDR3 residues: CASSGDMTGVGNSPLHF.

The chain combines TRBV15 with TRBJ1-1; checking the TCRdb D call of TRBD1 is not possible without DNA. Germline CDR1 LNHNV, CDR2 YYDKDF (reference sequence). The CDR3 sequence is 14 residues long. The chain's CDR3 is CATSPDRGGTEAFF. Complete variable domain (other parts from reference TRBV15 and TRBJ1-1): DAMVIQNPRYQVTQFGKPVTLSCSQTLNHNVMYWYQQKSSQAPKLLFHYYDKDFNNEADTPDNFQSRRPNTSFCFLDIRSPGLGDTAMYLCATSPDRGGTEAFFGQGTRLTVV.

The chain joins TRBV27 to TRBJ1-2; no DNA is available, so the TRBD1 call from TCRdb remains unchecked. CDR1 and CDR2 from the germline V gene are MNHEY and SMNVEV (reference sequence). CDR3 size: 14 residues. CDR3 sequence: CASSFTETGRGYTF.

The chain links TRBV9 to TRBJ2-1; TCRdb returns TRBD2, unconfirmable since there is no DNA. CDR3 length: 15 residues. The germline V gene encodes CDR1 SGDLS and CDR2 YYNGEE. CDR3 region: CASSDPGTTYNEQFF.

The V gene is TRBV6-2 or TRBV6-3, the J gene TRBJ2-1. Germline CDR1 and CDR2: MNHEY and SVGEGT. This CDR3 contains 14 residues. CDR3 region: CASSYSPSYNEQFF.

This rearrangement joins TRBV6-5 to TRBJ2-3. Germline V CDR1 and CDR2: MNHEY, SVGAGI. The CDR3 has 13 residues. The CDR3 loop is CASTSTTTDTQYF.

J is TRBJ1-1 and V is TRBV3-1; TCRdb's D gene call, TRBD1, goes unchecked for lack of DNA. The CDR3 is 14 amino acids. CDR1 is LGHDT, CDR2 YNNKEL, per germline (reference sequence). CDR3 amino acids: CASSPRSNALEAFF.

This CDR3 reads CASSQALWGLAETNEQFF. The chain couples TRBV4-3 to TRBJ2-1; lacking DNA, the TRBD2 call made by TCRdb goes unchecked. Germline-derived CDR1 and CDR2 are LGHNA and YSLEER. The CDR3 sequence is 18 residues long.

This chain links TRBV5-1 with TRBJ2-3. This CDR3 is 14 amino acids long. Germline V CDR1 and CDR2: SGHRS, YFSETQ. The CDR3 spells CASNQEPSTDTQYF.

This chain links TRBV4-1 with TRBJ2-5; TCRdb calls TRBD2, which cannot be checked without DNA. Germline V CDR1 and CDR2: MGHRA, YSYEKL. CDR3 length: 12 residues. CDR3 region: CASRRAGETQYF.

CDR3 amino acids: CASNFNGGAQETQYF. This sequence joins TRBV19 and TRBJ2-5; TCRdb's D gene call, TRBD2, goes unchecked for lack of DNA. The length of the CDR3 is 15 residues. Germline V gene sequence: CDR1 LNHDA, CDR2 SQIVND (reference sequence).